This entry lists 12 T cell receptor beta chains sequenced from one sample in a study of tumor-infiltrating lymphocytes in primary liver carcinoma. cDNA specific to TCR beta was made from 450 to 500 ng of total RNA, with a constant-region primer employed for priming. Libraries for TCR beta were built through three nested multiplex PCR rounds, which together made up a slightly modified ARM-PCR procedure. TRBV1-TRBV30 forward and Cbeta reverse primers drove the first two approximately 10-cycle rounds. TCRdb ran MiXCR on the multiplex PCR reads and lists one entry per CDR3 protein. The sample lists roughly 57,000 distinct CDR3 sequences, 65% to 80% occurring once. Taking about 18-30 mg of unsorted bulk tissue, the authors co-extracted RNA and DNA. Sequences were obtained from liver tumor tissue from sampling region 2. The subset denotes: tumor region T2, inferior pole. These receptors were taken from a man in his forties with primary liver carcinoma and hepatitis B virus infection.

In regard to this clonotype: At one of its ends the junction is not consistent with the germline gene, which may arise from a read error. The rearrangement uses TRBV4-1 and TRBJ2-1, with a tentative D call TRBD2 (6 bases). In germline, CDR1 is MGHRA, CDR2 YSYEKL. The CDR3 spans 17 residues. For the CDR3, the DNA is TGCGCCAGCAGACCAACCCCCCGGGACTCCTCCTACAATGAGCAGTTTTTC. As protein: CASRPTPRDSSYNEQFF.

The chain joins TRBV29-1 to TRBJ2-2, with D possibly TRBD1 on 5 matching bases. This CDR3 region has 15 residues. Germline V CDR1 and CDR2: SQVTM, ANQGSEA. V was shortened by 5 bases and J by 0 bases, with 13 bases between the two germline ends. The CDR3 here is CSVWTSAANTGELFF. The CDR3 DNA follows: TGCAGCGTTTGGACAAGCGCGGCGAACACCGGGGAGCTGTTTTTT.

This clonotype was observed a single time. The V gene is TRBV11-2, the J gene TRBJ2-2, with D perhaps matching TRBD1 or TRBD2 (6 bases each). Germline CDR1 SGHAT, CDR2 FQNNGV. The CDR3 is 15 amino acids. V gave up 3 bases and J gave up 14 bases, with 22 bases separating them. The DNA of the CDR3 is TGTGCCAGCAGCTTTGCGGGATCGAACATCGGGGGCCTGTTTTTT. Translated, it gives CASSFAGSNIGGLFF.

This clonotype was recorded only once. This CDR3 is missing its conserved last phenylalanine or tryptophan, likely due to a read error. The rearrangement uses TRBV4-1 and TRBJ1-2; 8 positions match TRBD1. The length of the CDR3 is 14 residues. Germline loops: CDR1 MGHRA, CDR2 YSYEKL. The CDR3 is CASIQGDRSYGYTL. The CDR3 nucleotides read TGCGCCAGCATCCAAGGGGACAGGAGTTATGGCTACACCCTC.

On this clonotype itself: The junction departs from germline at one end; a sequencing error may be responsible. This chain uses TRBV29-1 with TRBJ2-2, with D possibly matching TRBD1 (6 bases). Germline V gives CDR1 SQVTM, CDR2 ANQGSEA. The CDR3 consists of 14 residues. CDR3 loop: CGVVNRVNTEELFF. CDR3 sequence (DNA): TGCGGCGTTGTCAACAGGGTGAACACCGAGGAGCTGTTTTTT.

This clonotype has just a few counts. This chain joins TRBV6-1 and TRBJ2-5, with D maybe TRBD1 (6 bases). CDR1 MNHNS and CDR2 SASEGT come from the germline V gene. The V end lost 2 bases, the J end lost 4 bases, and 23 bases lay between the germline ends. The CDR3 has 18 residues. As DNA, the CDR3 is TGTGCCAGCAGTGAAAATTTAATGGGGGCGGCCGTTGGAGAGACCCAGTACTTC. This codes for CASSENLMGAAVGETQYF.

On this clonotype: The DNA is left out, because the CDR3 cannot be placed on it with certainty; the CDR3 is given as TCRdb lists it. The chain recombines TRBV30 with TRBJ1-6. The CDR3 has 15 residues if both end residues are counted. Looked up from germline, CDR1 is GTSNPN and CDR2 is SVGIG (reference sequence). CDR3: CAWSDVAHGNSPLQF.

About this clonotype: One end of the junction does not line up with germline, which may come from a read error. This rearrangement joins TRBV29-1 to TRBJ2-6; the match to TRBD2 covers 14 bases. The CDR3 has 18 amino acids. The V gene's germline CDR1 is SQVTM and CDR2 ANQGSEA. The CDR3 bases are TGCAGGGTTGGAGGGACTAGCGGGAGCCTCTCTGGGGCCAACGTCCCGACTTTC. Translation: CRVGGTSGSLSGANVPTF. Full variable domain (missing parts from reference TRBV29-1 and TRBJ2-6): SAVISQKPSRDICQRGTSLTIQCQVDSQVTMMFWYRQQPGQSLTLIATANQGSEATYESGFVIDKFPISRPNLTFSTLTVSNMSPEDSSIYLCRVGGTSGSLSGANVPTFGAGSRLTVL.

Points on this clonotype: This could be a read error, since a much larger clone is one nucleotide away. This chain uses TRBV28 with TRBJ1-5; 9 nucleotides align to TRBD1. Germline CDR1 reads MDHEN; CDR2 reads SYDVKM. CDR3 length: 15 amino acids. With 6 bases clipped from V and 4 bases from J, the junction kept 7 bases outside the gene matches. CDR3 bases: TGTGCCAGCAGCCTCTGGACAGGGGAGAATCAGCCCCAGCATTTT. Translated: CASSLWTGENQPQHF.

Notes on this clonotype: At one end, the junction sequence differs from germline, possibly due to a read error. The CDR3 spells CSVLGQGVTNEHFF. Written as DNA, the CDR3 is TGCAGCGTTCTGGGACAGGGGGTGACCAACGAGCACTTCTTC. V usage is TRBV29-1 and J usage is TRBJ2-1; 11 positions agree with TRBD1. Germline V lookup: CDR1 SQVTM, CDR2 ANQGSEA. The CDR3 is 14 residues long.

Concerning this clonotype itself: The junction differs from germline at one of its ends, possibly a read error. The chain links TRBV6-2 or TRBV6-3 to TRBJ1-5; 7 nucleotides agree with TRBD1. This CDR3 region has 16 residues. CDR1 is MNHEY, CDR2 SVGEGT, per germline. CDR3 region: CASNHAGTVSNHPQHF. CDR3 DNA sequence: TGTGCCAGCAACCATGCCGGGACAGTTAGCAATCATCCCCAGCATTTT.

To note about this clonotype: A read error may account for a junction end that differs from germline. The V gene is TRBV11-2, the J gene TRBJ2-2; a possible D gene is TRBD2 (5 bases). Germline V gene sequence: CDR1 SGHAT, CDR2 FQNNGV. The CDR3 covers 15 residues. The CDR3 DNA reads as TGTACCAGCAGCTTTGTGGGATCGAACACCTGGGAGTTGTTTTTT. Protein: CTSSFVGSNTWELFF.